The next 3 T cell receptor beta chains were all read from a single sample in a study of blood T cells in healthy people across ages (dated by TCRdb to between 2014 and 2017). The protocol used for the library was 5' RACE. Sequenced on an Illumina HiSeq 2500. A second PCR of roughly 6 to 11 cycles was performed with a sample-barcoded 5' primer and a J-beta primer mix. TCRdb reprocessed the public reads (quality trimming at Q25 with fastp, clone calling with MiXCR) and kept in-frame beta chains. Identical CDR3 proteins give one entry, which carries the most common genes and DNA. The sample table contains around 670,000 distinct CDR3 sequences; only one count was recorded for approximately 30% of them. Of the sample, more than 15% falls within the top ten clones. Input material: blood. These receptors came from a woman of 80 years or more in good health.

This clonotype was counted at least ten times. J is TRBJ2-7 and V is TRBV5-1, with D possibly matching TRBD1 (6 bases). With 7 bases removed from V and 2 bases from J, the gap between germline ends came to 19 bases. The CDR3 extends over 15 amino acids. Germline-derived CDR1 and CDR2 are SGHRS and YFSETQ. In DNA form, the CDR3 reads TGCGCCAGCCGGTTCGGGACACTAGATCCCTACGAGCAGTACTTC. This sequence encodes CASRFGTLDPYEQYF.

The chain links TRBV12-3 or TRBV12-4 to TRBJ1-5; the D is unclear. This CDR3 comprises 14 residues. V was pared by 2 bases and J by 4 bases, with 9 bases between. This CDR3 is CASSLIMGNQPQHF. CDR3 bases: TGTGCCAGCAGTTTAATTATGGGAAATCAGCCCCAGCATTTT.

At least ten counts were recorded for this clonotype. This chain uses TRBV20-1 with TRBJ2-5, with D possibly being TRBD1 or TRBD2 (5 bases each). V was cut by 3 bases and J by 5 bases, with 13 bases left in between. CDR1 and CDR2 (germline): DFQATT, SNEGSKA (reference sequence). The CDR3 totals 13 residues. The chain's CDR3 is CSASSEGEETQYF. The CDR3 DNA sequence: TGCAGTGCTAGTTCAGAAGGGGAGGAGACCCAGTACTTC.